This TCR beta chain was captured by sequencing in a study of blood T cells in healthy people across ages. Ten or more counts support this clonotype. No antigen is known for it. The donors, all healthy, were Caucasians living in Russia, aged about 6 to 90. CDR3 length: 15 residues. V gave up 3 bases and J gave up 1 base; unmatched junction bases: 4. Notes on the study in general: Unknown donor CMV status possibly confounded expanded clonotype changes.

The second PCR ran roughly 6 to 11 cycles with a sample-barcoded 5' primer and J-beta primers. Tagging of each cDNA molecule was performed by a template-switch adaptor with 12 random nucleotides. MiXCR, applied by TCRdb to the 5' RACE reads, yields one record per CDR3 protein. The sample records 780,000 or so distinct CDR3 sequences, 20% to 25% being singletons. The data were also submitted as part of a second study, on T cells of mothers and their children. Turning to that study: RNA that had been extracted went wholly into cDNA synthesis, at around 1.5 ug per 15 ul.

The sequence came from a boy aged 5-17 years in good health. J is TRBJ2-3 and V is TRBV12-3 or TRBV12-4; TRBD2 aligns across 7 bases. The sequenced material came from blood. The CDR3 coding sequence is TGTGCCAGCAGTTTGAGGCTAGCGGGCACAGATACGCAGTATTTT. Protein product: CASSLRLAGTDTQYF.